This T cell receptor (beta chain) is drawn from a study of Ad26.COV2.S vaccination and SARS-CoV-2 variants (TCRdb year 2021). Looking at the study overall: Vaccine-arm donors came from COV1001, a multicentre, randomized, double-blind, placebo-controlled phase I-IIa trial of Ad26.COV2.S in healthy adults. Ad26.COV2.S was administered intramuscularly at a dose of 5x10^10 or 1x10^11 viral particles, either as one shot or as two shots given 56 days apart. Throughout the experiments and outcome assessment, investigators stayed blinded to trial group allocation. Participants in the trial were split at random into five groups of five each, receiving low-dose or high-dose Ad26.COV2.S once or twice, or else placebo on both occasions. TCRbeta repertoire sequencing served as the tool for gauging how specific and how broad the SARS-CoV-2-reactive T cell receptors were following Ad26.COV2.S vaccination. A total of around 32 samples were included in the TCR-sequenced set, comprising around 19 Ad26.COV2.S vaccine recipients, 5 placebo recipients and 8 SARS-CoV-2 convalescent individuals. Results the study describes overall, beyond this receptor: Non-spike TCR breadth was comparable between vaccine and placebo recipients, consistent with the vaccine containing only spike. Ad26.COV2.S recipients had higher spike-specific TCR breadth than placebo recipients (P = 0.0014). After vaccination, substantial breadth of spike-specific CD8+ and CD4+ T cell responses was reported. The study was not powered for comparison of responses between vaccine doses or regimens. The authors noted that the TCR breadth and depth analyses may have underestimated total T cell responses.

About this clone itself: The antigen this receptor binds is unknown. Qualities for individual bases were not recorded, and no much larger clone is one base off.

The treatment or condition label here, explained by the study, means: roughly 18 received Ad26.COV2.S at low or high dose, single or two shots; roughly five received placebo; per-sample allocation not given. Repertoires of vaccine and placebo recipients were sequenced from samples collected on day 63 after the first injection. In Cohort 1b, fewer than 30 adults aged 18-55 years were enrolled at a single site in Boston, USA, between 29 July and 7 August 2020. Ad26.COV2.S was a replication-incompetent adenovirus type 26 vector that expressed a prefusion-stabilized SARS-CoV-2 spike protein derived from the original Wuhan strain. The germline V gene (reference sequence) gives CDR1 as MNHEY and CDR2 as SMNVEV. V loses 0 bases, J loses 7 bases, and the germline ends lie 9 bases apart. Counted from cysteine to phenylalanine, this CDR3 has 13 amino acids. The read is trimmed to its CDR3 DNA, 39 bases read in frame from base 1.

The immunoSEQ Assay was the method used to sequence TCRbeta CDR3 regions. After extraction, genomic DNA underwent amplification by bias-controlled multiplex PCR, followed by high-throughput sequencing. In the source study's methods: To quantify the absolute abundance of each unique TCRbeta CDR3 region, sequences were collapsed and filtered. T cell fraction was estimated by normalization of TCRbeta template counts to usable DNA, with usable DNA being measured through amplification of reference genes present in all nucleated cells. Repertoire TCRs were annotated as SARS-CoV-2-specific by exact matching of V gene, CDR3 amino acid sequence and J gene to a known reactive TCR set. The reference SARS-CoV-2 TCR set came from MIRA and was filtered for enrichment in COVID-19-positive ImmuneCODE repertoires, removing public or cross-reactive TCRs. Based on the MIRA antigens, annotated TCRs were further analysed at the level of specific ORF or position within ORF. Breadth was defined as annotated unique rearrangements over total unique productive rearrangements; depth was the summed frequency of those rearrangements. TCR breadth was compared between groups using two-sided Wilcoxon rank-sum tests. TCRdb retrieved this table from immuneACCESS and kept in-frame rearrangements only. Not all clones are present; in checked studies, unresolved V genes account for under half, and no reason is known for the remainder. The V and J calls and clone size are taken from that table; D and trimming were inferred from the DNA. Here the sample has some 320,000 clones; about 86% occur a single time. Clones ranked in the top ten supply 1.5% to 2.5% of the sample.

The material sequenced was peripheral blood, taken in a trial of Ad26.COV2.S vaccine versus placebo. The rearranged chain carries TRBV27 and TRBJ1-1; confidence is insufficient to name the D gene. The TCR comes from a person between 18 and 65 years old who received the Ad26.COV2.S COVID-19 vaccine or a placebo. The nucleotide sequence is TGTGCCAGCAGTTTATCGATCGGGCGTGAAGCTTTCTTT. It translates to CASSLSIGREAFF.